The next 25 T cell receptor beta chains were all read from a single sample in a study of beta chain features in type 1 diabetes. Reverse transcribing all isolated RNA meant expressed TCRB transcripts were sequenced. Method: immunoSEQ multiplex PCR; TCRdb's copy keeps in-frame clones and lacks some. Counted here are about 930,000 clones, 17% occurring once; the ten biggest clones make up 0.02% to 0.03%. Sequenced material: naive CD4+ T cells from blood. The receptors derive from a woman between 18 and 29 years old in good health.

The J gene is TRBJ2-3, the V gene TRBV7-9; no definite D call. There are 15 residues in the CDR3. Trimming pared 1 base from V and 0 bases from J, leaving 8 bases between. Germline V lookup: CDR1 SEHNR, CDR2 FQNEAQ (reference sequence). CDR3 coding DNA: TGTGCCAGCAGCTTAGATAGCTTGAGCACAGATACGCAGTATTTT. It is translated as CASSLDSLSTDTQYF.

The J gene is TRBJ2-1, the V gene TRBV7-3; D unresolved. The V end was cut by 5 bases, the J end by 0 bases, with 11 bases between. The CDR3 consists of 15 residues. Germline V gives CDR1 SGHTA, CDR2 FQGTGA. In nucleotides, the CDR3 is TGTGCCAGCAGCCTCATTATTAGCTCCTACAATGAGCAGTTCTTC. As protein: CASSLIISSYNEQFF.

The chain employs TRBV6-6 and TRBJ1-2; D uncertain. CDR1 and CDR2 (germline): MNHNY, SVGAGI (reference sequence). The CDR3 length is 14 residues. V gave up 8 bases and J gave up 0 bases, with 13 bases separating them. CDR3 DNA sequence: TGTGCCAGCGTATGGGGAGATTCTAACTATGGCTACACCTTC. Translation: CASVWGDSNYGYTF.

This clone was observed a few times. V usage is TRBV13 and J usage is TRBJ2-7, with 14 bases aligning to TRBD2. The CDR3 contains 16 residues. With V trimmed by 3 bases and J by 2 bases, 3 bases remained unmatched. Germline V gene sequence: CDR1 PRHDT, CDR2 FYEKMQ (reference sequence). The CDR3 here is CASSFRLAGGPYEQYF. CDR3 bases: TGTGCCAGCAGCTTCCGACTAGCGGGAGGGCCCTACGAGCAGTACTTC. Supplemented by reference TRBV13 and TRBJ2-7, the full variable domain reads AAGVIQSPRHLIKEKRETATLKCYPIPRHDTVYWYQQGPGQDPQFLISFYEKMQSDKGSIPDRFSAQQFSDYHSELNMSSLELGDSALYFCASSFRLAGGPYEQYFGPGTRLTVT.

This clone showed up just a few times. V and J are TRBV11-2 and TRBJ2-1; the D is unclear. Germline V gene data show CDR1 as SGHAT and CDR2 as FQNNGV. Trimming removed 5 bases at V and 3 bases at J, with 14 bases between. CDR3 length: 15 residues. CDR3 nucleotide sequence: TGTGCCAGCAGCCCAGGAACCTTAAGCTACAATGAGCAGTTCTTC. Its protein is CASSPGTLSYNEQFF. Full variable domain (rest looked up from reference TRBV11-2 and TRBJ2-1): EAGVAQSPRYKIIEKRQSVAFWCNPISGHATLYWYQQILGQGPKLLIQFQNNGVVDDSQLPKDRFSAERLKGVDSTLKIQPAKLEDSAVYLCASSPGTLSYNEQFFGPGTRLTVL.

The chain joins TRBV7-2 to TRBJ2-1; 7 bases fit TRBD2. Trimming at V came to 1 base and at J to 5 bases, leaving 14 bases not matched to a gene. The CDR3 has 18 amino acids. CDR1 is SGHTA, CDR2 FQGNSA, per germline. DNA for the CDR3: TGTGCCAGCAGCTTAGACGGGCGTGGTCGGCGGGAGCACAATGAGCAGTTCTTC. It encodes CASSLDGRGRREHNEQFF.

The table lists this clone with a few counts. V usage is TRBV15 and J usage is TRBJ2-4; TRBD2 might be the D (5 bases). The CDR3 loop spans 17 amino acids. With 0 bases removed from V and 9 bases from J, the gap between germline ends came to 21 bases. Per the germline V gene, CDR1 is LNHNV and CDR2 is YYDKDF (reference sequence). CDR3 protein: CATSRERPGIRGVIQYF. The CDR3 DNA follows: TGTGCCACCAGCAGAGAAAGGCCCGGGATCAGAGGAGTCATTCAGTACTTC.

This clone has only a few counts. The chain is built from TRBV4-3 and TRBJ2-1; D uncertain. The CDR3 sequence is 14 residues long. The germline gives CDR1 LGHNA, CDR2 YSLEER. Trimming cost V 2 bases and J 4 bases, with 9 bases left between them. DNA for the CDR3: TGCGCCAGCAGCCAAATCCGTGCTTACAATGAGCAGTTCTTC. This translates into CASSQIRAYNEQFF.

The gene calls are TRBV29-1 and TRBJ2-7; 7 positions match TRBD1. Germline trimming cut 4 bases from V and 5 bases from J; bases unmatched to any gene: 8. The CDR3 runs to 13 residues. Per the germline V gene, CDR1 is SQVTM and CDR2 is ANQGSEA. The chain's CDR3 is CSVGTGVGNEQYF. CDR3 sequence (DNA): TGCAGCGTTGGAACAGGGGTTGGGAACGAGCAGTACTTC.

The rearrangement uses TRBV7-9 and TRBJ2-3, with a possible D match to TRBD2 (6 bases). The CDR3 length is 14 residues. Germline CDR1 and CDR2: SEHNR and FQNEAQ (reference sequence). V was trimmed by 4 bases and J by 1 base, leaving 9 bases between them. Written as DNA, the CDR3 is TGTGCCAGCAGCTGGCGGGGTCGCACAGATACGCAGTATTTT. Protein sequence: CASSWRGRTDTQYF.

This CDR3 reads CASRAGGAKTQYF. The CDR3 DNA sequence: TGTGCCAGCAGGGCGGGGGGGGCTAAGACCCAGTACTTC. V and J are TRBV28 and TRBJ2-5, with TRBD2 matching 9 bases. Germline values: CDR1 MDHEN, CDR2 SYDVKM. The CDR3 has 13 residues. V trimming: 6 bases; J trimming: 6 bases; junction bases outside the gene matches: 5.

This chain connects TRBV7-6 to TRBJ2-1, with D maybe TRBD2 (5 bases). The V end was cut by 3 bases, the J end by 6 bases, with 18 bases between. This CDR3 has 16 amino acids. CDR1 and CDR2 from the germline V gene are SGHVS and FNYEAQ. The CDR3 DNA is TGTGCCAGCAGCTTGTCACCGACTACCGTTAGCAATGAGCAGTTCTTC. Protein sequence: CASSLSPTTVSNEQFF.

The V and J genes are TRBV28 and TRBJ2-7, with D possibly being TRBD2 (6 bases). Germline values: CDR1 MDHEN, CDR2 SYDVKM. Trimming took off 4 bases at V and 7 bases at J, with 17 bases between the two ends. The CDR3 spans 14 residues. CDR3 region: CASSYQGLGAEQYF. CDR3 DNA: TGTGCCAGCAGTTACCAGGGACTTGGGGCTGAGCAGTACTTC.

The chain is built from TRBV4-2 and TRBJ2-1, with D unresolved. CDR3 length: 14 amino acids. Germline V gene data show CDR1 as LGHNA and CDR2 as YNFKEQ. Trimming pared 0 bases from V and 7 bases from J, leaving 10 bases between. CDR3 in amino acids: CASSQDFDVNEQFF. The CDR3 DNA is TGTGCCAGCAGCCAAGATTTTGATGTGAATGAGCAGTTCTTC.

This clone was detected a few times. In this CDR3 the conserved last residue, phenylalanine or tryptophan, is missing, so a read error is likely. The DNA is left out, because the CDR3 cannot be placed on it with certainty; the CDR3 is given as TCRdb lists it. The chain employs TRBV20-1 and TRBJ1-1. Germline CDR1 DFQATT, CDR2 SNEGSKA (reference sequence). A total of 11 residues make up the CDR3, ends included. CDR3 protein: CSASRTSGRLL.

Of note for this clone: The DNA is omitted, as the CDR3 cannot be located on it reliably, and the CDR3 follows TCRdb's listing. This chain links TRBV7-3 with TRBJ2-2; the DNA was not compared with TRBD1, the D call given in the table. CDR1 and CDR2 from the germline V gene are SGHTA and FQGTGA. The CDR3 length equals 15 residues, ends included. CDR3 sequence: CASSLRARADGELFF.

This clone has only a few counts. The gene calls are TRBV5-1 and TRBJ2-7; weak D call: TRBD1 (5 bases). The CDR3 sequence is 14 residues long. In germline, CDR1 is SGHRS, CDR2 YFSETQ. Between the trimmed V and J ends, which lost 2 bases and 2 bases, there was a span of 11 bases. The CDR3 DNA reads TGCGCCAGCAGCTTTACAGGAGACACCTACGAGCAGTACTTC. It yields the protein CASSFTGDTYEQYF. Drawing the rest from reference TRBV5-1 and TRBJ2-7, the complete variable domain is KAGVTQTPRYLIKTRGQQVTLSCSPISGHRSVSWYQQTPGQGLQFLFEYFSETQRNKGNFPGRFSGRQFSNSRSEMNVSTLELGDSALYLCASSFTGDTYEQYFGPGTRLTVT.

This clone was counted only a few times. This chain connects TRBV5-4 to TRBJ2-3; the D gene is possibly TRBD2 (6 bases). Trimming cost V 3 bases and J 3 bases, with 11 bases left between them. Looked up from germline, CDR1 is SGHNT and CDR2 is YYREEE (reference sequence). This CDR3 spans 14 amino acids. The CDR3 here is CASSSTRGTDTQYF. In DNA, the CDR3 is TGTGCCAGCAGCTCGACCCGGGGGACAGATACGCAGTATTTT.

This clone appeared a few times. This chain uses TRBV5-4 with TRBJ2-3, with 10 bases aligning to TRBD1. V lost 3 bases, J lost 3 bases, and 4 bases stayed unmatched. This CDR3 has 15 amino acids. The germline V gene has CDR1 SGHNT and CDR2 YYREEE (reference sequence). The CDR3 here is CASSSGQGDTDTQYF. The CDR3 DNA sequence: TGTGCCAGCAGCTCCGGACAGGGGGATACAGATACGCAGTATTTT.

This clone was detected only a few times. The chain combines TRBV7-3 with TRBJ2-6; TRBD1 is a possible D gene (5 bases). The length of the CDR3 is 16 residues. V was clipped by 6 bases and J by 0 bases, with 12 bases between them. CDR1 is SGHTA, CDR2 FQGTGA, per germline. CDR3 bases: TGTGCCAGCAGACCCGGACATAACTCTGGGGCCAACGTCCTGACTTTC. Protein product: CASRPGHNSGANVLTF.

The CDR3 DNA reads TGTGCCAGCAGTTACCAAAATCAGCCCCAGCATTTT. This gives the protein CASSYQNQPQHF. V usage is TRBV6-6 and J usage is TRBJ1-5; D is ambiguous. V lost 2 bases, J lost 4 bases, and 3 bases lay in between. The germline V gene has CDR1 MNHNY and CDR2 SVGAGI (reference sequence). The CDR3 has 12 amino acids.

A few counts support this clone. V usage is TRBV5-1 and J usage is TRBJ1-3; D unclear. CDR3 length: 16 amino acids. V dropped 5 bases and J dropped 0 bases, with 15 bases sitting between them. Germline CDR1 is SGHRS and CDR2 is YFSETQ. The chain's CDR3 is CASSQYDRSSGNTIYF. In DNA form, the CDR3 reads TGCGCCAGCAGTCAATATGACCGGAGCTCTGGAAACACCATATATTTT. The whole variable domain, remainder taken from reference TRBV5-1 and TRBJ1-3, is KAGVTQTPRYLIKTRGQQVTLSCSPISGHRSVSWYQQTPGQGLQFLFEYFSETQRNKGNFPGRFSGRQFSNSRSEMNVSTLELGDSALYLCASSQYDRSSGNTIYFGEGSWLTVV.

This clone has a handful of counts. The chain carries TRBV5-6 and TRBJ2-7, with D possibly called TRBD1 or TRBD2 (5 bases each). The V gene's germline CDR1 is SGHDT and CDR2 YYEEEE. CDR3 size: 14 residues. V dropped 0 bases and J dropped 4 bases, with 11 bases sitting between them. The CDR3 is CASSLAQGPYEQYF. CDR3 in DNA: TGTGCCAGCAGCTTGGCCCAGGGACCTTACGAGCAGTACTTC.

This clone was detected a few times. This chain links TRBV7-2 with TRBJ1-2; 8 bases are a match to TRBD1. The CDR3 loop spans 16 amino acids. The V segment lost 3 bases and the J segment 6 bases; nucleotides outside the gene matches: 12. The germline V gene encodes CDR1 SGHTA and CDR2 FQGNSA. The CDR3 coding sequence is TGTGCCAGCAGCTTCGAACTAGGACAGGGATCAGATGGCTACACCTTC. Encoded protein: CASSFELGQGSDGYTF.

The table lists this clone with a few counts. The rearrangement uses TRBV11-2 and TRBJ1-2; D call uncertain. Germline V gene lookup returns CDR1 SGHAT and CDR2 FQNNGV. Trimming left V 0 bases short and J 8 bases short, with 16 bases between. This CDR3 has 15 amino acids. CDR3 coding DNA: TGTGCCAGCAGCTTAGATTATTCGGACCTACGGGGCTACACCTTC. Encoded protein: CASSLDYSDLRGYTF.